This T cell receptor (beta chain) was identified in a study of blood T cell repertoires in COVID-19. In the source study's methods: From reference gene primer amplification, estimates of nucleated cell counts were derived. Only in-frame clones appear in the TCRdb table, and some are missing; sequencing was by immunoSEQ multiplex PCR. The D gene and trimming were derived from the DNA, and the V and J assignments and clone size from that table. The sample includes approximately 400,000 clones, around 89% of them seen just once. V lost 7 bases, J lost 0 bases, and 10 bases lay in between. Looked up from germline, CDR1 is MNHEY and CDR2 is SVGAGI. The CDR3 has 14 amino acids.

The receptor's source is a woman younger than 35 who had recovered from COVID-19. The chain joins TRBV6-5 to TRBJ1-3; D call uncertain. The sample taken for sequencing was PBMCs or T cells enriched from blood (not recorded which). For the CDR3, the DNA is TGTGCCAGCATTACGGGGATCTCTGGAAACACCATATATTTT. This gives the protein CASITGISGNTIYF.